The 32 T cell receptor beta chains listed next were all sequenced from one sample in a study of identical twins' blood T cells. MiXCR, applied by TCRdb to the 5' RACE reads, yields one record per CDR3 protein. Of hundreds of thousands of distinct CDR3 sequences listed, about 28% are singletons. The sample taken for sequencing was PBMCs. All receptors come from a woman aged 18-55 years in good health.

This clonotype was detected ten times or more. The chain carries TRBV19 and TRBJ1-5; D gene unclear. Trimming took 5 bases from V and 0 from J, leaving 8 bases between them. Germline CDR1 and CDR2: LNHDA and SQIVND (reference sequence). The CDR3 is 14 residues long. The CDR3 bases are TGTGCCAGTAGTGAGGTGTATAGCAATCAGCCCCAGCATTTT. Its protein is CASSEVYSNQPQHF.

The CDR3 bases are TGTGCCAGCAGTTACCGGGCAGGCATGAACACTGAAGCTTTCTTT. It specifies CASSYRAGMNTEAFF. V and J are TRBV6-2 or TRBV6-3 and TRBJ1-1; D is unresolved. This CDR3 has 15 residues. V shed 2 bases and J shed 0 bases, with 10 bases lying between them. Looked up from germline, CDR1 is MNHEY and CDR2 is SVGEGT.

The chain employs TRBV10-2 and TRBJ1-5; unclear D gene. The CDR3 is made up of 15 amino acids. The germline V and J ends were trimmed by 8 bases and 3 bases, with 17 bases remaining between them. The germline CDR1 and CDR2 sequences are WSHSY and SAAADI. The DNA of the CDR3 is TGCGCCAGCCTGCCGGCTGGTGAGGACAATCAGCCCCAGCATTTT. Translating it yields CASLPAGEDNQPQHF.

This clonotype appeared a few times. The chain joins TRBV29-1 to TRBJ2-3; the D gene is possibly TRBD2 (6 bases). Germline V gene sequence: CDR1 SQVTM, CDR2 ANQGSEA. V was pared by 7 bases and J by 6 bases, with 11 bases between. The CDR3 is 11 amino acids. CDR3 residues: CSAHSGDTQYF. CDR3 DNA sequence: TGCAGCGCCCACAGCGGGGATACGCAGTATTTT.

This clonotype was seen a few times. The rearrangement links TRBV20-1 to TRBJ1-1; maybe TRBD1 (6 bases). The CDR3 has 11 amino acids. Looked up from germline, CDR1 is DFQATT and CDR2 is SNEGSKA (reference sequence). Trimming pared 4 bases from V and 12 bases from J, leaving 15 bases between. For the CDR3, the DNA is TGCAGTGCTATAGTACAGGGCGGACCTTTCTTT. It is translated as CSAIVQGGPFF.

This clonotype has only a few counts. The V call is TRBV19, the J call TRBJ1-5; no clear D gene. Trimming left V 3 bases short and J 5 bases short, with 14 bases between. Germline V gene data show CDR1 as LNHDA and CDR2 as SQIVND (reference sequence). The CDR3 length is 15 residues. This chain's CDR3 is CASSMSGSWYQPQHF. The CDR3, as DNA: TGTGCCAGTAGTATGTCGGGGTCTTGGTATCAGCCCCAGCATTTT.

This sequence joins TRBV5-1 and TRBJ1-6; maybe TRBD1 (5 bases). Germline V gene sequence: CDR1 SGHRS, CDR2 YFSETQ. V lost 0 bases, J lost 7 bases, and 11 bases lay in between. The CDR3 length is 15 residues. CDR3 region: CASSLVGTVNSPLHF. As DNA, the CDR3 is TGCGCCAGCAGCTTGGTGGGGACGGTAAATTCACCCCTCCACTTT.

There are a few counts of this clonotype. The rearrangement links TRBV29-1 to TRBJ1-2, with D maybe TRBD1 (5 bases). Germline lookup yields CDR1 SQVTM and CDR2 ANQGSEA. The CDR3 totals 12 residues. V gave up 5 bases and J gave up 3 bases, with 10 bases separating them. DNA of the CDR3: TGCAGCGTTCGACAGACGTACTATGGCTACACCTTC. Its protein is CSVRQTYYGYTF.

Written as DNA, the CDR3 is TGTGCTAGTGGCCCCGGGGCGGGAGCCATTAGGAATGAGCAGTTCTTC. It encodes CASGPGAGAIRNEQFF. The chain is built from TRBV12-5 and TRBJ2-1; 7 bases map to TRBD2. The CDR3 covers 16 residues. Germline V gene sequence: CDR1 LGHNT, CDR2 FRNRAP. V trimming: 6 bases; J trimming: 7 bases; junction bases outside the gene matches: 15.

This chain joins TRBV10-2 and TRBJ1-5, with 8 bases matching TRBD1. CDR3 length: 14 amino acids. The V and J ends lost 6 bases and 5 bases, in that order; junction bases with no gene match: 6. In germline, CDR1 is WSHSY, CDR2 SAAADI. In DNA form, the CDR3 reads TGCGCCAGCAGGGTGACAGGGGACTATCAGCCCCAGCATTTT. Translated: CASRVTGDYQPQHF.

This clonotype has a handful of counts. The chain links TRBV2 to TRBJ2-3; 8 bases are a match to TRBD2. This CDR3 contains 16 residues. With 1 base clipped from V and 2 bases from J, the junction kept 5 bases outside the gene matches. The germline CDR1 and CDR2 sequences are SNHLY and FYNNEI. As DNA, the CDR3 is TGTGCCAGCAGTGAAGGGGTAGCGGGGTCCACAGATACGCAGTATTTT. It is translated as CASSEGVAGSTDTQYF.

The chain uses TRBV12-3 or TRBV12-4 and TRBJ1-5, with D possibly being TRBD1 (6 bases). This CDR3 is 16 amino acids long. Trimming pared 3 bases from V and 4 bases from J, leaving 16 bases between. The CDR3 DNA follows: TGTGCCAGCAGTTTGGGGGCGGGAAAGTCAAATCAGCCCCAGCATTTT. Residues: CASSLGAGKSNQPQHF.

This clonotype was seen ten or more times. This rearrangement joins TRBV6-1 to TRBJ1-6, with 8 bases lining up with TRBD1. CDR1 is MNHNS and CDR2 is SASEGT in the germline V gene. The CDR3 runs 15 residues. With V trimmed by 4 bases and J by 8 bases, 7 bases remained unmatched. The DNA of the CDR3 is TGTGCCAGCAGTGTCGGACAGGGAGATGATTCACCCCTCCACTTT. This gives the protein CASSVGQGDDSPLHF.

On this clonotype itself: With a much larger clone just one base away, this may be a read error. The V call is TRBV9, the J call TRBJ2-1; tentatively, D is TRBD1 or TRBD2 (6 bases each). Trimming removed 4 bases from V and 5 bases from J, with 16 bases in between. From germline, CDR1 is SGDLS and CDR2 YYNGEE. The CDR3 length is 15 residues. This chain's CDR3 is CASSLSRGPHNEQFF. In nucleotides, the CDR3 is TGTGCCAGCAGCCTATCCCGGGGGCCCCACAATGAGCAGTTCTTC.

CDR3 sequence (DNA): TGCGCCAGCAGCCACCGGGACAGGAGCACAGATACGCAGTATTTT. Translating it yields CASSHRDRSTDTQYF. V gene TRBV4-3 combines with J gene TRBJ2-3; 8 bases agree with TRBD1. From germline, CDR1 is LGHNA and CDR2 YSLEER. The CDR3 is 15 residues long. J lost 0 bases, V lost 3 bases, and 2 bases had no gene match.

Worth noting for this clonotype: A much larger clone sits a single nucleotide away, making a read error possible. The chain combines TRBV20-1 with TRBJ2-1; TRBD1 matches at 8 bases. V lost 5 bases, J lost 4 bases, and 7 bases stayed unmatched. CDR1 DFQATT and CDR2 SNEGSKA come from the germline V gene (reference sequence). The CDR3 runs to 14 residues. CDR3 amino acids: CSASPRQGYNEQFF. The CDR3 coding sequence is TGCAGTGCTTCACCGCGACAGGGGTACAATGAGCAGTTCTTC.

As concerns this clonotype: The conserved final phenylalanine or tryptophan is absent from the CDR3, which likely points to a read error. The chain is built from TRBV12-3 or TRBV12-4 and TRBJ1-3, with D perhaps matching TRBD1 (6 bases). V was pared by 3 bases and J by 8 bases, with 11 bases between. The CDR3 covers 13 residues. The CDR3 bases are TGTGCCAGCAGTTTGGGGGGCCGGGACACCATATATTCT. Protein sequence: CASSLGGRDTIYS.

This clonotype was counted between two and nine times. The rearrangement links TRBV27 to TRBJ2-7, with D possibly matching TRBD1 (5 bases). V shed 3 bases and J shed 1 base, with 13 bases lying between them. Germline V gene sequence: CDR1 MNHEY, CDR2 SMNVEV (reference sequence). The CDR3 runs 15 residues. CDR3: CASSLLTGGSYEQYF. The CDR3 nucleotides read TGTGCCAGCAGTTTGCTCACAGGTGGATCCTACGAGCAGTACTTC.

The genes are TRBV5-1 and TRBJ2-7; TRBD2 aligns across 8 bases. Germline V gene lookup returns CDR1 SGHRS and CDR2 YFSETQ. Germline trimming cut 2 bases from V and 3 bases from J; bases unmatched to any gene: 7. The CDR3 has 15 amino acids. CDR3 coding DNA: TGCGCCAGCAGCTTCGGCACTAGCGGAGACTACGAGCAGTACTTC. It codes for CASSFGTSGDYEQYF.

The chain employs TRBV27 and TRBJ1-2, with D perhaps matching TRBD1 (6 bases). The CDR3 has 16 amino acids. Per germline, CDR1 MNHEY and CDR2 SMNVEV (reference sequence). V was pared by 5 bases and J by 4 bases, with 20 bases between. CDR3 protein: CASSMLGQSAFYGYTF. Written as DNA, the CDR3 is TGTGCCAGCAGTATGCTAGGACAGTCAGCATTCTATGGCTACACCTTC.

This chain uses TRBV11-2 with TRBJ1-6; D gene ambiguous. V lost 5 bases and J 8 bases, leaving 4 bases between the germline ends. The CDR3 has 11 amino acids. Looked up from germline, CDR1 is SGHAT and CDR2 is FQNNGV. CDR3 region: CASSRDSPLHF. The CDR3, as DNA: TGTGCCAGCAGCCGGGATTCACCCCTCCACTTT.

The chain combines TRBV14 with TRBJ1-5, with D unclear. The germline gives CDR1 SGHDN, CDR2 FVKESK. The CDR3 runs to 13 residues. The V end was cut by 2 bases, the J end by 8 bases, with 10 bases between. CDR3 in DNA: TGTGCCAGCAGCCAAAACTCTGGAGAGCCCCAGCATTTT. As protein: CASSQNSGEPQHF.

The chain joins TRBV6-2 or TRBV6-3 to TRBJ2-7, with unresolved D. Germline V gives CDR1 MNHEY, CDR2 SVGEGT. This CDR3 has 11 amino acids. The germline V and J ends were trimmed by 6 bases and 2 bases, with 5 bases remaining between them. CDR3 in amino acids: CASRIAYEQYF. The DNA for the CDR3 is TGTGCCAGCAGGATTGCCTACGAGCAGTACTTC.

This clonotype showed up just a few times. The V call is TRBV20-1, the J call TRBJ1-2; tentative D call: TRBD1 (6 bases). Trimming left V 5 bases short and J 4 bases short, with 11 bases between. The CDR3 is 12 amino acids. In germline, CDR1 is DFQATT, CDR2 SNEGSKA (reference sequence). DNA of the CDR3: TGCAGTGCTGGGGGCTCCTTCTATGGCTACACCTTC. Protein: CSAGGSFYGYTF.

This clonotype appeared a few times. The chain combines TRBV15 with TRBJ2-3; 7 bases are a match to TRBD1. Germline CDR1 and CDR2: LNHNV and YYDKDF (reference sequence). CDR3 size: 16 residues. With V trimmed by 5 bases and J by 2 bases, 10 bases remained unmatched. The CDR3 is CATSSRQGSHTDTQYF. The CDR3 DNA is TGTGCCACCAGCTCTCGACAGGGATCTCACACAGATACGCAGTATTTT.

This clonotype occurred a few times. V and J are TRBV5-5 and TRBJ2-7; unclear D gene. The V end was cut by 1 base, the J end by 0 bases, with 8 bases between. This CDR3 region has 14 residues. The germline gives CDR1 SGHKS, CDR2 YYEKEE (reference sequence). The CDR3 nucleotides read TGTGCCAGCAGCTTGATCAGGAGCTCCTACGAGCAGTACTTC. It specifies CASSLIRSSYEQYF.

V is TRBV11-2 and J is TRBJ2-3, with a tentative D call TRBD2 (6 bases). Trimming stripped 5 bases from V and 8 bases from J, with 17 bases between. Per the germline V gene, CDR1 is SGHAT and CDR2 is FQNNGV. The CDR3 is made up of 14 amino acids. Here the CDR3 reads CASSTGLFFSTQYF. The CDR3 coding sequence is TGTGCCAGCAGCACGGGACTCTTCTTTAGTACGCAGTATTTT.

The CDR3 DNA reads TGTGCCAGCAGTGAAACCTTTAGCGGGAATGGAGATACGCAGTATTTT. Residues: CASSETFSGNGDTQYF. The chain carries TRBV2 and TRBJ2-3, with 8 nucleotides matching TRBD2. Germline-derived CDR1 and CDR2 are SNHLY and FYNNEI. CDR3 length: 16 residues. J lost 5 bases, V lost 2 bases, and 9 bases had no gene match.

The chain links TRBV12-3 or TRBV12-4 to TRBJ2-2, with 7 bases identical to TRBD1. CDR3 size: 15 residues. V was pared by 8 bases and J by 4 bases, with 10 bases of the junction left unmatched. CDR3 residues: CASGQDRVGTGELFF. In DNA, the CDR3 is TGTGCCAGCGGACAAGACAGGGTCGGCACCGGGGAGCTGTTTTTT.

The chain recombines TRBV12-5 with TRBJ2-2, with D possibly matching TRBD1 (5 bases). Germline V gives CDR1 LGHNT, CDR2 FRNRAP. V was clipped by 6 bases and J by 1 base, with 15 bases between them. This CDR3 is 16 amino acids long. CDR3 in DNA: TGTGCTAGTGGCCTCCTCGGACATTTGAACACCGGGGAGCTGTTTTTT. The encoded protein is CASGLLGHLNTGELFF. Complete variable domain (other parts from reference TRBV12-5 and TRBJ2-2): DARVTQTPRHKVTEMGQEVTMRCQPILGHNTVFWYRQTMMQGLELLAYFRNRAPLDDSGMPKDRFSAEMPDATLATLKIQPSEPRDSAVYFCASGLLGHLNTGELFFGEGSRLTVL.

The J gene is TRBJ2-5, the V gene TRBV6-6; D remains unclear. The CDR3 extends over 11 amino acids. V was cut by 10 bases and J by 5 bases, with 11 bases left in between. Germline V gene lookup returns CDR1 MNHNY and CDR2 SVGAGI (reference sequence). CDR3 sequence (DNA): TGTGCCATCGGCATTACGGAGACCCAGTACTTC. Its translation is CAIGITETQYF.

This clonotype appeared a single time. The J gene is TRBJ1-1, the V gene TRBV7-9; unclear D gene. The CDR3 is 13 residues long. The V gene lost 7 bases and the J gene lost 1 base, with 10 bases spanning the gap. CDR1 and CDR2 from the germline V gene are SEHNR and FQNEAQ (reference sequence). CDR3 amino acids: CASIAGWNTEAFF. CDR3 DNA: TGTGCCAGCATCGCGGGCTGGAACACTGAAGCTTTCTTT.